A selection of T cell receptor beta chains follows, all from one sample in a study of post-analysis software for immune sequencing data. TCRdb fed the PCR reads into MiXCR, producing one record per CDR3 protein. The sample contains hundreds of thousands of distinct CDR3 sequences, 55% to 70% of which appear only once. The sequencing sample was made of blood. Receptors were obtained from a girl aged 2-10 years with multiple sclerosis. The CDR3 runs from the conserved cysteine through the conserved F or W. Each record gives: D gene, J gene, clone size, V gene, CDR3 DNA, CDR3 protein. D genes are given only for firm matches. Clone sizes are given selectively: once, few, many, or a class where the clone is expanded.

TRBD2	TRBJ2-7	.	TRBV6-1	TGTGCCAGCAGTGAAGGGACTAGCGAAAGCTCCTACGAGCAGTACTTC	CASSEGTSESSYEQYF
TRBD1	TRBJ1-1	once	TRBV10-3	TGTGCCATCAGTGTTAGCAGACAGGGTTACGACACTGAAGCTTTCTTT	CAISVSRQGYDTEAFF
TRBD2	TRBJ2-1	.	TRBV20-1	TGCAGTGCTGAGGGCACTAGCGGGCGCCGGGCCAATGAGCAGTTCTTC	CSAEGTSGRRANEQFF
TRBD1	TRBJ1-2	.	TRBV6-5	TGTGCCAGCAGCTCGGACAGGGCGGTGGGCTACACCTTC	CASSSDRAVGYTF
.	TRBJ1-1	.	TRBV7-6	TGTGCCAGCAGCGTAATCGGGGAGGACACTGAAGCTTTCTTT	CASSVIGEDTEAFF
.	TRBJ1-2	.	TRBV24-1	TGTGCCACCAGTGAGTCAGGGGACTATGGCTACACCTTC	CATSESGDYGYTF
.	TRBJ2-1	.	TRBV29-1	TGCAGCGCCCGGGTAGGATCCTACAATGAGCAGTTCTTC	CSARVGSYNEQFF
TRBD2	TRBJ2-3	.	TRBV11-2	TGTGCCAGCAGCTACGATAGCGGGAGATTTCCAGATACGCAGTATTTT	CASSYDSGRFPDTQYF
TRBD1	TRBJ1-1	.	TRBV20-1	TGCAGTGCTAGAGATAACAACAGGGGGATGATGAACACTGAAGCTTTCTTT	CSARDNNRGMMNTEAFF
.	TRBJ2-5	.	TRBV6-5	TGTGCCACAACGTTACTAGGGGGGGGAATCCAAGAGACCCAGTACTTC	CATTLLGGGIQETQYF
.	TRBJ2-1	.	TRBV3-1	TGTGCCAGCAGCCAAGAGGGGGTAAATGAGCAGTTCTTC	CASSQEGVNEQFF
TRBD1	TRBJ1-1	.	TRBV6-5	TGTGCCAGCAGTTACCCCGGGACAGGGGGAACTGAAGCTTTCTTT	CASSYPGTGGTEAFF
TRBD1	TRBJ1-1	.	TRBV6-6	TGTGCCAGCGGGAAACAGGGGGCCACTGAAGCTTTCTTT	CASGKQGATEAFF
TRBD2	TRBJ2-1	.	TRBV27	TGTGCCAGCAGCGTTCCTCTAGCGGGCCATTACAATGAGCAGTTCTTC	CASSVPLAGHYNEQFF
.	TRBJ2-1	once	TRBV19	TGTGCCAGTAGTATCCGGGGGCCCAATGAGCAGTTCTTC	CASSIRGPNEQFF
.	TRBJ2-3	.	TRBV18	TGTGCCAGCTCACCACTCCCCCGGGACAGCACAGATACGCAGTATTTT	CASSPLPRDSTDTQYF
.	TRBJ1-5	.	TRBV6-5	TGTGCCAGCAGTTACTCCGGGCCAGATAGCAATCAGCCCCAGCATTTT	CASSYSGPDSNQPQHF
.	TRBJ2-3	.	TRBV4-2	TGTGCCAGCAGCCAAGGGGCCCACACAGATACGCAGTATTTT	CASSQGAHTDTQYF
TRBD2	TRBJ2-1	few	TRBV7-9	TGTGCCAGCAGCTTACCCGGGGGGGCTTTCTACAATGAGCAGTTCTTC	CASSLPGGAFYNEQFF
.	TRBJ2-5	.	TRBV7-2	TGTGCCAGCAGCTTAATGAGGGGAGAGACCCAGTACTTC	CASSLMRGETQYF
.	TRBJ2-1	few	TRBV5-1	TGCGCCAGCAGCTTTAAGGAGCGGGAGCAGTTCTTC	CASSFKEREQFF
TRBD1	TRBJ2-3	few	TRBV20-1	TGCAGTGCTCCGGGACAGGGGTACCCAGATACGCAGTATTTT	CSAPGQGYPDTQYF
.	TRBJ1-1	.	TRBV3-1	TGTGCCAGCAGCCAGGGAGTTGTGAACACTGAAGCTTTCTTT	CASSQGVVNTEAFF
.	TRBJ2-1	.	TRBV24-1	TGTGCCACCCAAGTGACGGGAAGAAACAATGAGCAGTTCTTC	CATQVTGRNNEQFF
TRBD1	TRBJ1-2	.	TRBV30	TGTGCCTGCCAGGGGGTGTATAACTATGGCTACACCTTC	CACQGVYNYGYTF
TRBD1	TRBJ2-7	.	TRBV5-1	TGCGCCAGCAGCCTTCCAAATGGACAGGGGGCTACCTACGAGCAGTACTTC	CASSLPNGQGATYEQYF
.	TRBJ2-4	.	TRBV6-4	TGTGTCAGCAGTGCCACCGGGGAGGCAGGAGTAGACATTCAGTACTTC	CVSSATGEAGVDIQYF
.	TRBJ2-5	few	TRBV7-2	TGTGCCAGCAGCTTAGGTCCCGGTGGGGAGACCCAGTACTTC	CASSLGPGGETQYF
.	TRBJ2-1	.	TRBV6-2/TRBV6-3	TGTGCCAGCAGGCTCGGGACTTATGAGCAGTTCTTC	CASRLGTYEQFF
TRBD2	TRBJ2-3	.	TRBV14	TGTGCCAGCAGCCGGACTAGCGGGGGGGCTCGGACGCAGTATTTT	CASSRTSGGARTQYF
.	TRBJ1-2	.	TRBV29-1	TGCAGCGTTGAGTATAGAGCTAACTATGGCTACACCTTC	CSVEYRANYGYTF
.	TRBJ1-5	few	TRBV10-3	TGTGCCATCAGTGGGGAGGCCCGGGGTCAGCCCCAGCATTTT	CAISGEARGQPQHF
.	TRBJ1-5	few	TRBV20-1	TGCAGTGCTAGAAGCGGAGCCACCAATCAGCCCCAGCATTTT	CSARSGATNQPQHF
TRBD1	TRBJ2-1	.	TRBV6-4	TGTGCCAGCAGTGACTCGACAGGGGGCTACAATGAGCAGTTCTTC	CASSDSTGGYNEQFF
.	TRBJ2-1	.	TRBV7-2	TGTGCCAGCAGCTTAGGCCGGCCTAGCAATGAGCAGTTCTTC	CASSLGRPSNEQFF
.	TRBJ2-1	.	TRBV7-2	TGTGCCAGCAGCTTAAGGGACCTGGGACACAATGAGCAGTTCTTC	CASSLRDLGHNEQFF
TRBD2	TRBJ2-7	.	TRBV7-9	TGTGCCAGCAGCCAGACTAGCGGGCTTAGCGAGCAGTACTTC	CASSQTSGLSEQYF